The entry below gives a single T cell receptor beta chain sequence along with its context. Its binding antigen is unknown. The record has no base qualities; no much larger clone is one base away. Libraries were constructed by single-cell sequencing. Sequencing was performed on an Illumina NovaSeq 6000. The BD Rhapsody Targeted mRNA and AbSeq Reagent Kit, in a microwell format, was used for cell capture and library preparation. Libraries were prepared to cover TCR, sample tags, AbSeq, and targeted mRNA from the Human T-Cell Expression Panel plus custom TOX and TOX2 primers. Sequencing of the libraries was done on an Illumina NovaSeq. In the paper's pipeline: The analysis covered roughly 9,800 cells in total, of which over 7,000 were CD8 T cells and around 4,900 were CD8 T cells with an identifiable TCR CDR3. The BD Rhapsody Targeted Analysis Pipeline, including V(D)J processing, was run on the Seven Bridges Genomics platform to process the raw data. SeqGeq 1.6.0 was used for quality control, Sample Tag demultiplexing with Lex-BDSMK, clone identification with VDJ Explorer, and Seurat clustering. Clones comprising <1% of CD8 T cells were considered non-expanded; clones comprising >2.5% of the sample were considered clonal expansions. TCRdb reanalyzed the raw reads on its own, using fastp at Q25 for trimming and MiXCR for clone calling, and kept in-frame beta chains. Duplicate CDR3 protein sequences are folded into a single record with the most common DNA and genes. V and J calls and clone size were set by TCRdb, not the authors. The sample has around 21,000 distinct CDR3 sequences on record, approximately 34% of them singletons. Jointly, the top ten make up less than 30% of the sample.

V lost 1 base and J lost 7 bases; the stretch between them is 13 bases long. The CDR1 and CDR2 encoded by the germline V gene are SGHVS and FQNEAQ. Including cysteine and phenylalanine, the CDR3 has 14 amino acids. Solely the CDR3 DNA is kept, with 42 bases framed from the first base. This entry is derived from a study of immune aging and cytomegalovirus after organ transplant (dated by TCRdb to the early 2020s). Concerning the study at large: Every transplant recipient was given three-drug immunosuppression consisting of prednisone, tacrolimus, and mycophenolate.

Reading the label with the study, this specimen's time point is: five sample-tagged time points from pre-transplant (day -1) to day 368 post-transplant, pooled. Thawed PBMC were stimulated with a CMV IE-1 overlapping peptide library for 11 to 12 hours, with no transport inhibitors added. After thawing, cells rested overnight before stimulation in R10 medium with CD28/CD49d costimulation. The IE-1 peptide library was made up of 15-amino-acid peptides with 11-amino-acid overlaps. Samples from each time point were barcoded using BD Single-Cell Multiplexing Kit Sample Tags, then pooled and stained with oligo-conjugated anti-CD45RA and sorting antibodies. A BD FACSAria III was used to sort CMV-responsive CD8+CD137+ and CD4+CD154+ T cells at 4-way purity. Blood was drawn into EDTA vacutainers and was processed by Ficoll gradient within 1-24 hours. Paper-wide results and their limitations: Because CD57 was not measured in the sequencing data, a conservative gene-based aging definition was used instead. Following viremia, aged-phenotype cells rose post-transplant in clones of any size, with the rise occurring earlier in large clones (days 200-264) than in small clones. TEMRA cells made up a larger share of large clones, and the seven largest clones (over 1,900 cells) gained aged and TEMRA cells while losing TCM cells.

Recombination linked TRBV7-8 to TRBJ1-1, with no D gene named confidently. This sequence originates from a female donor who had a heart transplant and CMV viremia. The sequencing here drew on CMV peptide-activated CD4+ and CD8+ T cells sorted from blood, taken at five time points, pooled. The cell subset or site label, read with the paper, signifies: sorted CD8+CD137+ and CD4+CD154+ T cells after around 12 h CMV IE-1 peptide stimulation. CDR3 protein: CASSLGPSRGEAFF. The DNA reads TGTGCCAGCAGCTTAGGGCCTAGTAGAGGTGAAGCTTTCTTT.